This record concerns one T cell receptor beta chain sequence. What it recognizes is unknown. This sample is part of a study of cytomegalovirus exposure and HLA in healthy donors. Study context: Across 350 to 500 genotyped donors, just over 80% landed in the Caucasian-associated ancestry cluster.

Broader study findings: It was only CMV serostatus that was available as immune exposure information. Some 150 TCR beta chains were listed as cytomegalovirus-associated. In a later analysis, TCR beta V- and J-gene trimming was associated with a missense DCLRE1C variant.

The PCR ran on 60 Vbeta and 13 Jbeta primers. Method: immunoSEQ multiplex PCR; TCRdb's copy keeps in-frame clones and lacks some. Here the sample spans 120,000 or so clones, over 65% being singletons. Germline CDR1 and CDR2: KGHSH and LQKENI. CDR3 length: 14 residues. With 0 bases removed from V and 2 bases from J, the gap between germline ends came to 7 bases. The source material was PBMCs. The TCR sequence derives from a woman between 40 and 50 years old in good health and CMV-seropositive. The V gene is TRBV18, the J gene TRBJ2-5, with TRBD1 as a possible D gene (6 bases). Here the CDR3 reads CASSPPTGQETQYF. In DNA form, the CDR3 reads TGTGCCAGCTCACCACCAACAGGGCAAGAGACCCAGTACTTC.